This T cell receptor beta chain was found in a study of PD-1 blockade in classical Hodgkin lymphoma. Germline lookup yields CDR1 MDHEN and CDR2 SYDVKM. The CDR3 length is 15 residues. The V and J ends lost 3 bases and 0 bases respectively, with 8 bases between them. This clone qualifies as medium-sized. The sample holds other DNA sequences that translate to the same CDR3. Profiling relied on immunoSEQ multiplex PCR, and the TCRdb table lists in-frame clones only, not all of them. The data hold 15,000 to 20,000 clones, with around 65% observed a single time. Time point: cycle 4 day 1 (C4D1), after five to seven weeks of nivolumab. Relapses following autologous stem cell transplantation were seen in all patients, with brentuximab vedotin exposure varying.

The TCR originated in a human donor with classical Hodgkin lymphoma. Sample: peripheral blood mononuclear cells (PBMCs), taken before the fourth cycle of nivolumab. The V call is TRBV28, the J call TRBJ1-4; D gene ambiguous. The CDR3 nucleotides read TGTGCCAGCAGTTTGGGAGGTGCAACTAATGAAAAACTGTTTTTT. As protein: CASSLGGATNEKLFF.